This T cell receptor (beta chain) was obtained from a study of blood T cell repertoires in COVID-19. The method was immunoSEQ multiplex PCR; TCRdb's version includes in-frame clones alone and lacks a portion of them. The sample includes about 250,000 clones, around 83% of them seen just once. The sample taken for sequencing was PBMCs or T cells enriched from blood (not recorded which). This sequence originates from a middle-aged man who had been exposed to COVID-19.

CDR3 amino acids: CASSGQGGHEQYF. CDR3 bases: TGTGCCAGTAGTGGACAGGGGGGGCACGAGCAGTACTTC. V gene TRBV19 combines with J gene TRBJ2-7, with 10 bases lining up with TRBD1. The CDR3 contains 13 residues. The germline gives CDR1 LNHDA, CDR2 SQIVND (reference sequence). After removal of 5 bases from V and 5 bases from J, the junction contained 3 bases not matched to a gene.